These 26 T cell receptor beta chains came from one sample sequenced in a study of T cell responses to AZD1222 COVID-19 vaccine. Libraries were prepared by immunoSEQ multiplex PCR; TCRdb keeps only in-frame clonotypes and omits some of them. The data contain more than 100,000 clones, 70% to 85% of them singletons. Source: peripheral blood, taken on day 0 of AZD1222 vaccination. The receptors stem from an adult in good health.

The chain employs TRBV6-1 and TRBJ1-6; possibly TRBD1 for D (6 bases). V was cut by 3 bases and J by 6 bases, with 12 bases left in between. Per germline, CDR1 MNHNS and CDR2 SASEGT. This CDR3 is built from 15 residues. In DNA, the CDR3 is TGTGCCAGCAGTGAGACAGGCTCAAGTAATTCACCCCTCCACTTT. It codes for CASSETGSSNSPLHF.

The chain is built from TRBV3-1 (or the pseudogene TRBV3-2) and TRBJ1-2; possible D gene TRBD1, 5 bases. V was shortened by 3 bases and J by 4 bases, with 24 bases between the two germline ends. CDR3 size: 18 residues. CDR1 and CDR2 from the germline V gene are LGHDT and YNNKEL (reference sequence). The CDR3 sequence is CASSQEGTEAWGSYGYTF. The CDR3 DNA sequence: TGTGCCAGCAGCCAGGAAGGGACTGAAGCATGGGGGAGCTATGGCTACACCTTC.

The gene calls are TRBV15 and TRBJ1-4; D gene ambiguous. The V end was cut by 0 bases, the J end by 8 bases, with 4 bases between. Germline assignment: CDR1 LNHNV and CDR2 YYDKDF (reference sequence). The CDR3 runs to 12 residues. As DNA, the CDR3 is TGTGCCACCAGCAGAGATCCCGAAAAACTGTTTTTT. It is translated as CATSRDPEKLFF.

Points on this clone: Here the CDR3 omits its conserved ending phenylalanine or tryptophan, so a read error is the likely source. Because the CDR3's place on the DNA is in doubt, the DNA is left out and the CDR3 is given as listed by TCRdb. The V and J genes are TRBV15 and TRBJ1-2; TRBD1, as called in the table, went unchecked against the DNA. The CDR3 length equals 12 residues, ends included. Germline V gene lookup returns CDR1 LNHNV and CDR2 YYDKDF (reference sequence). The CDR3 region is CATSRDQGAPEE.

The V gene is TRBV9, the J gene TRBJ1-5; maybe TRBD1 (5 bases). Germline V gene sequence: CDR1 SGDLS, CDR2 YYNGEE. The CDR3 has 15 amino acids. The V end was cut by 0 bases, the J end by 3 bases, with 10 bases between. Here the CDR3 DNA reads TGTGCCAGCAGCGTAGGGGGACTGGACAATCAGCCCCAGCATTTT. Protein product: CASSVGGLDNQPQHF.

The chain is built from TRBV4-2 and TRBJ2-5, with no clear D. The CDR3 loop spans 15 amino acids. The V gene's germline CDR1 is LGHNA and CDR2 YNFKEQ. Trimming cost V 0 bases and J 2 bases, with 10 bases left between them. Here the CDR3 reads CASSQDIGSQETQYF. In DNA, the CDR3 is TGTGCCAGCAGCCAAGATATAGGCAGTCAAGAGACCCAGTACTTC.

The V and J genes are TRBV4-2 and TRBJ1-6; 9 nucleotides line up with TRBD1. This CDR3 region has 16 residues. Germline V gene data show CDR1 as LGHNA and CDR2 as YNFKEQ. J gave up 7 bases and V 1 base, and 5 bases lay outside the gene matches. CDR3 region: CASSQVGGTGNSPLHF. CDR3 bases: TGTGCCAGCAGCCAAGTTGGTGGGACAGGGAATTCACCCCTCCACTTT.

The J gene is TRBJ1-2, the V gene TRBV28; D gene ambiguous. V was cut by 1 base and J by 4 bases, with 10 bases left in between. Per germline, CDR1 MDHEN and CDR2 SYDVKM. The CDR3 sequence is 14 residues long. The DNA for the CDR3 is TGTGCCAGCAGTTTATTGGCCACGGTCTATGGCTACACCTTC. This translates into CASSLLATVYGYTF.

This chain joins TRBV5-1 and TRBJ2-3, with 14 bases fitting TRBD2. The V and J ends lost 3 bases and 1 base, in that order; junction bases with no gene match: 10. The germline CDR1 and CDR2 sequences are SGHRS and YFSETQ. This CDR3 has 19 residues. The CDR3 DNA is TGCGCCAGCAGCTCAACCGGACTAGCGGGGGGTGTCGGCACAGATACGCAGTATTTT. Translated, it gives CASSSTGLAGGVGTDTQYF.

This clone is medium-sized. This chain joins TRBV19 and TRBJ2-4; 9 bases agree with TRBD1. Germline CDR1 is LNHDA and CDR2 is SQIVND (reference sequence). This CDR3 has 14 amino acids. V gave up 10 bases and J gave up 7 bases; unmatched junction bases: 11. Here the CDR3 reads CATTMPGTGNIQYF. The CDR3 DNA follows: TGTGCCACCACCATGCCCGGGACAGGGAACATTCAGTACTTC.

The CDR3 DNA reads TGTGCCTGGAGTGTAGGCAGGCCGCACTCCTACGAGCAGTACTTC. Its protein is CAWSVGRPHSYEQYF. This chain links TRBV30 with TRBJ2-7; D is undetermined. This CDR3 has 15 residues. Germline CDR1 is GTSNPN and CDR2 is SVGIG (reference sequence). The germline V and J ends were trimmed by 0 bases and 0 bases, with 12 bases remaining between them.

This clone was recorded only once. The V gene is TRBV5-6, the J gene TRBJ1-6, with TRBD1 identical over 9 bases. The ends lost 4 bases at V and 8 bases at J; junction bases unmatched: 7. This CDR3 comprises 15 residues. Germline V CDR1 and CDR2: SGHDT, YYEEEE. CDR3 nucleotides: TGTGCCAGCAGCCGAAGGACAGGGGTAGATTCACCCCTCCACTTT. Encoded protein: CASSRRTGVDSPLHF. The full variable domain, with the rest looked up from reference TRBV5-6 and TRBJ1-6, is DAGVTQSPTHLIKTRGQQVTLRCSPKSGHDTVSWYQQALGQGPQFIFQYYEEEERQRGNFPDRFSGHQFPNYSSELNVNALLLGDSALYLCASSRRTGVDSPLHFGNGTRLTVT.

This clone came up once. The chain carries TRBV19 and TRBJ2-2; possible D gene TRBD1, 5 bases. This CDR3 spans 13 amino acids. From germline, CDR1 is LNHDA and CDR2 SQIVND (reference sequence). CDR3 loop: CATSRVGTGELFF. For the CDR3, the DNA is TGTGCGACGAGCAGGGTCGGGACCGGGGAGCTGTTTTTT.

V gene TRBV18 combines with J gene TRBJ1-3; no clear D. Deletions cut 1 base from V and 0 bases from J, with 7 bases between. The CDR3 has 15 residues. The germline gives CDR1 KGHSH, CDR2 LQKENI. The CDR3 region is CASSPQATSGNTIYF. CDR3 sequence (DNA): TGTGCCAGCTCACCACAGGCCACCTCTGGAAACACCATATATTTT.

The rearrangement joins TRBV5-1 to TRBJ2-3, with D perhaps matching TRBD1 (6 bases). The V end lost 3 bases, the J end lost 0 bases, and 11 bases lay between the germline ends. Germline V gene lookup returns CDR1 SGHRS and CDR2 YFSETQ. The CDR3 extends over 15 amino acids. CDR3 in DNA: TGCGCCAGCAGCTCTACAGGGTATAGCACAGATACGCAGTATTTT. Protein product: CASSSTGYSTDTQYF. Drawing the rest from reference TRBV5-1 and TRBJ2-3, the complete variable domain is KAGVTQTPRYLIKTRGQQVTLSCSPISGHRSVSWYQQTPGQGLQFLFEYFSETQRNKGNFPGRFSGRQFSNSRSEMNVSTLELGDSALYLCASSSTGYSTDTQYFGPGTRLTVL.

The chain links TRBV4-1 to TRBJ2-3; 10 positions match TRBD1. V lost 1 base and J lost 11; bases outside the gene matches: 9. The CDR3 spans 15 residues. Germline lookup yields CDR1 MGHRA and CDR2 YSYEKL. CDR3 sequence: CASSQAGTGDRLQYF. The CDR3 DNA follows: TGCGCCAGCAGCCAAGCCGGGACAGGGGATCGTTTGCAGTATTTT.

The chain combines TRBV11-3 with TRBJ1-3; D is perhaps TRBD1 (5 bases). Germline CDR1 is SGHNT and CDR2 is YENEEA. This CDR3 is 16 amino acids long. V was trimmed by 7 bases and J by 0 bases, leaving 16 bases between them. The CDR3 protein is CASTPKGFPSGNTIYF. Written as DNA, the CDR3 is TGTGCCAGCACCCCTAAGGGGTTTCCCTCTGGAAACACCATATATTTT.

This chain uses TRBV7-2 with TRBJ1-1; 7 bases map to TRBD1. Germline V lookup: CDR1 SGHTA, CDR2 FQGNSA. The trim removed 2 bases at V and 0 bases at J, leaving 6 bases unmatched. CDR3 size: 16 residues. DNA for the CDR3: TGTGCCAGCAGCTTACGACGGACAGGTCTGAACACTGAAGCTTTCTTT. The encoded protein is CASSLRRTGLNTEAFF.

There are a few counts of this clone. CDR3 protein: CASSLRAVDEQYF. The CDR3 nucleotides are TGTGCCAGCAGCCTTCGAGCAGTCGACGAGCAGTACTTC. The chain has TRBV5-4 and TRBJ2-7, with unresolved D. CDR1 is SGHNT and CDR2 is YYREEE in the germline V gene (reference sequence). The CDR3 has 13 residues. V lost 4 bases and J 5 bases, leaving 13 bases between the germline ends.

J is TRBJ1-5 and V is TRBV6-1; D gene unclear. This CDR3 has 14 residues. Germline assignment: CDR1 MNHNS and CDR2 SASEGT. V lost 0 bases to trimming and J lost 2 bases, with 5 bases between them. The CDR3 DNA follows: TGTGCCAGCAGTGAAGCCGGCGGCAATCAGCCCCAGCATTTT. This gives the protein CASSEAGGNQPQHF.

Here the CDR3 reads CASSLADWRSYEQYF. The CDR3 nucleotides read TGTGCCAGCAGCTTAGCAGACTGGCGTTCCTACGAGCAGTACTTC. The rearrangement links TRBV7-8 to TRBJ2-7; no definite D call. Germline V CDR1 and CDR2: SGHVS, FQNEAQ. The CDR3 has 15 amino acids. V lost 0 bases and J 1 base, leaving 10 bases between the germline ends.

This clone was found once. This chain connects TRBV18 to TRBJ2-1, with D possibly matching TRBD1 (5 bases). V lost 3 bases and J 5 bases, leaving 20 bases between the germline ends. The CDR3 runs to 17 residues. Germline values: CDR1 KGHSH, CDR2 LQKENI. CDR3 coding DNA: TGTGCCAGCTCACCGTCTTTGACAGTCGGAGCCAACAATGAGCAGTTCTTC. This sequence encodes CASSPSLTVGANNEQFF.

The CDR3 DNA is TGTGCCAGCTCACCACGGGGACAGGTGGACTATGGCTACACCTTC. This gives the protein CASSPRGQVDYGYTF. The chain recombines TRBV18 with TRBJ1-2; 8 bases map to TRBD1. The CDR3 is 15 residues long. The V gene end was trimmed by 1 base and the J gene end by 3 bases; junction bases not matched to a gene: 4. Germline CDR1 reads KGHSH; CDR2 reads LQKENI.

This clone has a handful of counts. The chain carries TRBV12-5 and TRBJ1-1; weak D call: TRBD1 (6 bases). This CDR3 comprises 15 residues. V was clipped by 5 bases and J by 3 bases, with 16 bases between them. CDR1 and CDR2 from the germline V gene are LGHNT and FRNRAP. The CDR3 DNA sequence: TGTGCTAGTGGTGGGGTGGGGGCTAGGGACACTGAAGCTTTCTTT. Protein sequence: CASGGVGARDTEAFF.

The chain uses TRBV6-4 and TRBJ2-7; 10 positions match TRBD1. With V trimmed by 8 bases and J by 5 bases, 15 bases remained unmatched. Germline V gene lookup returns CDR1 MRHNA and CDR2 SNTAGT. CDR3 length: 16 amino acids. The CDR3 DNA reads TGTGCCAGCGGGGTTTGGGACAGGGGATCGGAGAACGAGCAGTACTTC. Its protein product is CASGVWDRGSENEQYF.

The chain combines TRBV5-1 with TRBJ2-7; D gene uncertain. The CDR3 is 15 residues long. Trimming stripped 2 bases from V and 0 bases from J, with 12 bases between. Germline V gene sequence: CDR1 SGHRS, CDR2 YFSETQ. The CDR3 loop is CASSFGLDDSYEQYF. The CDR3 coding sequence is TGCGCCAGCAGCTTCGGTTTAGACGACTCCTACGAGCAGTACTTC.